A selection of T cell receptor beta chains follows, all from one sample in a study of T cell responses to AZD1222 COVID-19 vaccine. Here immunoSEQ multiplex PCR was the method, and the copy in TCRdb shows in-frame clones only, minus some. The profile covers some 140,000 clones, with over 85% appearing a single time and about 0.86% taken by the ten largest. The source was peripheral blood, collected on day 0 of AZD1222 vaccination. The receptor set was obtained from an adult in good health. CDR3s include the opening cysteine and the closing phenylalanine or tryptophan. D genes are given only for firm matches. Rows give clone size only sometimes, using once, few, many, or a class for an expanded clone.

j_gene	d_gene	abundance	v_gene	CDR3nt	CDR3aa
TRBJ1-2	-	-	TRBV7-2	TGTGCCAGCAGCTTAGGACGGAGCTATGGCTACACCTTC	CASSLGRSYGYTF
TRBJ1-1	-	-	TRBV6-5	TGTGCCAGCAGTTACTCGTCTCAGATGAACACTGAAGCTTTCTTT	CASSYSSQMNTEAFF
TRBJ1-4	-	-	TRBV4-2	TGTGCCAGCGGGGGTGGGGATGAAAAACTGTTTTTT	CASGGGDEKLFF
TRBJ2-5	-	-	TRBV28	TGTGCCAGCAGTTTAGCGAGGGGGTACCAAGAGACCCAGTACTTC	CASSLARGYQETQYF
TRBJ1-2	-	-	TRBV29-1	TGCAGCGTTCAAAAACAGGTGGGGTATGGCTACACCTTC	CSVQKQVGYGYTF
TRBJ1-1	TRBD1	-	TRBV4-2	TGTGCCAGCAGCCCAGACAGGGGCACTGAAGCTTTCTTT	CASSPDRGTEAFF
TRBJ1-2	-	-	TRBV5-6	TGTGCCAGCAGCCCTCGTACGACAGTTAACTATGGCTACACCTTC	CASSPRTTVNYGYTF
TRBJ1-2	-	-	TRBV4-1	TGCGCCAGCAGCCAGACCCTCGACAGGTTCTCGTTCGGAGGCTACACCTTC	CASSQTLDRFSFGGYTF
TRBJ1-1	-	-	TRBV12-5	TGTGCTAGTGGTTTAGGACAGCTAGTTGAAGCTTTCTTT	CASGLGQLVEAFF
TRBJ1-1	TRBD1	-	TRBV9	TGTGCCAGCAGCGTATGGGACAGCCACACTGAAGCTTTCTTT	CASSVWDSHTEAFF
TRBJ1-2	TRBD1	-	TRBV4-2	TGTGCCAGCAGCCAAGATCCGACAGGGGGTAGAGGAGGCTACACCTTC	CASSQDPTGGRGGYTF
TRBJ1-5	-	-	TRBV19	TGTGCCAGTAGTACCCCCGGCAGGGGTAATCAGCCCCAGCATTTT	CASSTPGRGNQPQHF
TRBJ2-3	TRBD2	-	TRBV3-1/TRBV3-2	TGTGCCAGCAGCCCTGGGACTAGCGGGCCCATCGATACGCAGTATTTT	CASSPGTSGPIDTQYF
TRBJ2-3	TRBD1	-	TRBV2	TGTGCCAGCAGTGACGAGGGGGCGTCAGATACGCAGTATTTT	CASSDEGASDTQYF
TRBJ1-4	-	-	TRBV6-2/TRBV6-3	TGTGCCAGCAGTCAACGACTTGCAACTAATGAAAAACTGTTTTTT	CASSQRLATNEKLFF
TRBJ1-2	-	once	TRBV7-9	TGTGCCAGCGCCCCCGGACAGAACTATGGCTACACCTTC	CASAPGQNYGYTF
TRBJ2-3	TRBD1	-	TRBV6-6	TGTGCCAGCAGCCAGGGGGCAGATACGCAGTATTTT	CASSQGADTQYF
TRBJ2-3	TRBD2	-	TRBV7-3	TGTGCCAGCAGCCCGAGCGGGGCGGATACGCAGTATTTT	CASSPSGADTQYF